Sequencing of this TCR beta chain was carried out in a study of monozygotic twins with inflammatory bowel disease (dated by TCRdb to between 2017 and 2020). Regarding the complete study: In total, around 30 monozygotic twin pairs made up the full study: 19 Danish pairs, all IBD-discordant, plus nine German pairs, of which four were IBD-concordant and five were IBD-discordant. Disease-associated traits were sought mainly through comparisons between IBD patients and their genetically identical healthy co-twins within discordant pairs. Each individual had, on average, about 151 000 unique TCRalpha sequences and 181 000 unique TCRbeta sequences available for analysis.

CDR1 and CDR2 (ENHRY, SYGVKD) derive from the germline V gene. The CDR3, cysteine through phenylalanine, is 13 amino acids long. No DNA is recorded. In regard to this clonotype: Its target antigen remains unknown.

Receptors were amplified or captured by 5' RACE. Preparation of each TCR library used approximately 3,700 ng of total RNA. For each sample, cDNA synthesis with SMARTScribe reverse transcriptase was split into eight separate reactions. Unique molecular identifiers containing a 6-nucleotide sample barcode were introduced through template switching during cDNA synthesis. Two nested PCRs of about 17 and 10 cycles amplified the TCRalpha and TCRbeta cDNA, and bead purification followed each PCR. Before amplification, the cDNA was both treated with uracil DNA-glycosylase and purified with the QIAquick PCR purification kit. In the second PCR, Illumina TruSeq-compatible adapters and sample-specific barcodes were added. TapeStation and Qubit were used to check library quality and concentration, and around 4.5 ng of each library went into the pool. Pooled libraries were sequenced on an Illumina HiSeq2500 single-index Rapid Run with 2 x 100 bp reads and custom sequencing primers. As for how the authors treated the data: PCR and sequencing errors were corrected by UMI-based consensus assembly using MiGEC version 1.2.6. MiXCR version 2.1.1 was used for V(D)J alignment, clonotype assembly and CDR3 extraction. Normalisation of gene usage, clonotype sharing and MAIT/NKT TCR abundance was achieved by analysing the top 1000, 10 000 and 20 000 clonotypes per sample. After downsampling to 27 000 UMIs, diversity was calculated as the inverse Simpson index using the vegan R package. Paired Mann-Whitney U tests were applied to discordant twin pairs, with Benjamini-Hochberg correction for multiple testing. The reads were reprocessed in TCRdb, with one entry per CDR3 protein sequence and no accompanying DNA. The V and J calls reflect TCRdb's pipeline rather than the authors' work. The table for this sample shows fewer than 550,000 distinct CDR3 sequences. The top ten clonotypes cover 2% to 2.5% of the sample.

A roughly 2.5 ml peripheral blood sample was drawn into PAXgene tubes per donor and stored at -80°C. Total RNA was isolated from whole blood with the PAXgene blood miRNA kit on an automated QIAcube, without T cell sorting. Deep TCRalpha and TCRbeta repertoire profiling with unique molecular barcoding was performed on peripheral blood of monozygotic twin pairs concordant or discordant for inflammatory bowel disease. Smoking habits were recorded for all twin pairs, and individuals were classified as current, former or never smokers. What the study reported, not specific to this receptor: Background noise and inter-individual variability may have been introduced into the repertoires by the differing immunosuppressive treatments among patients. Concordant and discordant twins showed no difference in repertoire similarity, possibly because of limited statistical power. The results gave no support for a single strong signal or clonotype linked to IBD. A decrease in TCRbeta repertoire diversity, as measured by inverse Simpson index, was observed in IBD patients compared with their healthy co-twins. Fewer clonotypes were shared with other individuals by IBD patients than by healthy twins, most markedly in patients showing signs of disease activity. The analysis was unable to tell apart different T cell subtypes.

This receptor was identified in a human donor with ulcerative colitis or Crohn's disease, or a healthy co-twin of an affected twin (not recorded which). The rearranged segments are TRBV10-3 and TRBJ1-1; the D gene TCRdb calls, TRBD1, cannot be checked with no DNA. Material for sequencing was blood. The encoded CDR3 is CAIRQGFATEAFF.